A single sample is the source of the 19 T cell receptor beta chains below, sequenced in a study of T cell changes during pregnancy in multiple sclerosis. Profiling relied on immunoSEQ multiplex PCR, and the TCRdb table lists in-frame clones only, not all of them. The sample includes about 74,000 clones, roughly nine tenths of them seen just once. The source was peripheral blood, collected before pregnancy. All receptors derive from a female donor with multiple sclerosis, enrolled in a pregnancy study.

This chain connects TRBV14 to TRBJ2-7; a possible D gene is TRBD1 (6 bases). Trimming removed 0 bases at V and 6 bases at J, with 12 bases between. Germline CDR1 and CDR2: SGHDN and FVKESK. The CDR3 runs to 14 residues. The CDR3 loop is CASSQEFRGAEQYF. The CDR3 DNA sequence: TGTGCCAGCAGCCAAGAGTTCAGGGGAGCCGAGCAGTACTTC.

The rearrangement uses TRBV9 and TRBJ1-2; the D is unclear. The ends were cut back, 4 bases at V and 0 bases at J, with 10 bases in the middle. Germline CDR1 reads SGDLS; CDR2 reads YYNGEE. The CDR3 totals 14 residues. CDR3 in DNA: TGTGCCAGCAGCCTTTCCCCTGCTAACTATGGCTACACCTTC. Translated, it gives CASSLSPANYGYTF.

This chain connects TRBV9 to TRBJ1-2; 7 positions match TRBD1. Trimming cost V 3 bases and J 4 bases; bases outside gene matches: 12. The CDR3 loop spans 16 amino acids. The germline V gene has CDR1 SGDLS and CDR2 YYNGEE. The CDR3 loop is CASSERWDSSIYGYTF. The CDR3 DNA reads TGTGCCAGCAGCGAGAGATGGGACAGCAGTATCTATGGCTACACCTTC. Filled out from reference TRBV9 and TRBJ1-2, the complete variable domain reads DSGVTQTPKHLITATGQRVTLRCSPRSGDLSVYWYQQSLDQGLQFLIQYYNGEERAKGNILERFSAQQFPDLHSELNLSSLELGDSALYFCASSERWDSSIYGYTFGSGTRLTVV.

The chain has TRBV2 and TRBJ1-2, with a possible D match to TRBD1 (6 bases). CDR1 SNHLY and CDR2 FYNNEI come from the germline V gene. Trimming took off 2 bases at V and 0 bases at J, with 7 bases between the two ends. The CDR3 length is 14 residues. The CDR3 DNA is TGTGCCAGCAGTGAATACAGGGCTAACTATGGCTACACCTTC. Its translation is CASSEYRANYGYTF. The whole variable domain, remainder taken from reference TRBV2 and TRBJ1-2, is EPEVTQTPSHQVTQMGQEVILRCVPISNHLYFYWYRQILGQKVEFLVSFYNNEISEKSEIFDDQFSVERPDGSNFTLKIRSTKLEDSAMYFCASSEYRANYGYTFGSGTRLTVV.

The CDR3 loop reads CASSAYPKGTEAFF. CDR3 bases: TGTGCCAGCAGTGCATATCCCAAGGGGACTGAAGCTTTCTTT. The rearrangement uses TRBV2 and TRBJ1-1; tentative D call: TRBD1 (5 bases). Germline V gene sequence: CDR1 SNHLY, CDR2 FYNNEI. V lost 4 bases to trimming and J lost 5 bases, with 14 bases between them. The CDR3 is 14 residues long.

This clone was observed many times. The chain couples TRBV19 to TRBJ1-2, with 8 bases fitting TRBD1. The germline V gene encodes CDR1 LNHDA and CDR2 SQIVND (reference sequence). The CDR3 runs 15 residues. The trim removed 5 bases at V and 7 bases at J, leaving 12 bases unmatched. The CDR3 reads CASSPRTGIVGGYTF. Here the CDR3 DNA reads TGTGCCAGTAGTCCGAGGACAGGGATCGTAGGTGGCTACACCTTC. The whole variable domain, filled in from reference TRBV19 and TRBJ1-2, reads DGGITQSPKYLFRKEGQNVTLSCEQNLNHDAMYWYRQDPGQGLRLIYYSQIVNDFQKGDIAEGYSVSREKKESFPLTVTSAQKNPTAFYLCASSPRTGIVGGYTFGSGTRLTVV.

This clone was seen only once. The chain couples TRBV6-1 to TRBJ1-3; D gene uncertain. Trimming left V 7 bases short and J 0 bases short, with 10 bases between. CDR1 MNHNS and CDR2 SASEGT come from the germline V gene. The CDR3 consists of 14 residues. CDR3 sequence reads: CASTSGSSGNTIYF. The CDR3 nucleotides are TGTGCCAGCACCTCGGGGTCCTCTGGAAACACCATATATTTT.

This clone appeared a few times. The chain links TRBV5-1 to TRBJ2-2, with 13 bases fitting TRBD2. Germline V gives CDR1 SGHRS, CDR2 YFSETQ. J lost 0 bases, V lost 3 bases, and 5 bases had no gene match. The CDR3 is 18 residues long. CDR3 region: CASSSTSGRRSNTGELFF. CDR3 nucleotides: TGCGCCAGCAGCTCGACTAGCGGGAGGCGTTCGAACACCGGGGAGCTGTTTTTT.

This clone was found once. The chain combines TRBV6-4 with TRBJ2-1; no clear D. The CDR3 runs 11 residues. Germline CDR1 MRHNA, CDR2 SNTAGT. Trimming shortened V by 0 bases and J by 8 bases, and 2 bases separated the two germline ends. CDR3 nucleotide sequence: TGTGCCAGCAGTGACTCCTATGAGCAGTTCTTC. Translation gives CASSDSYEQFF.

The chain joins TRBV6-5 to TRBJ2-7, with 7 bases that match TRBD1. There are 15 residues in the CDR3. With 2 bases clipped from V and 3 bases from J, the junction kept 7 bases outside the gene matches. The germline V gene has CDR1 MNHEY and CDR2 SVGAGI. The CDR3 spells CASSYLRGLNYEQYF. CDR3 nucleotides: TGTGCCAGCAGTTACCTGAGGGGGCTCAACTACGAGCAGTACTTC.

The chain combines TRBV5-4 with TRBJ2-5, with 15 bases lining up with TRBD2. Germline V gives CDR1 SGHNT, CDR2 YYREEE (reference sequence). The trim removed 4 bases at V and 4 bases at J, leaving 11 bases unmatched. The CDR3 totals 18 residues. This chain's CDR3 is CASSPGTSGGKLGETQYF. CDR3 nucleotide sequence: TGTGCCAGCAGCCCCGGGACTAGCGGGGGGAAGTTAGGAGAGACCCAGTACTTC. Based on the CDR3 plus reference TRBV5-4 and TRBJ2-5, the full variable domain is ETGVTQSPTHLIKTRGQQVTLRCSSQSGHNTVSWYQQALGQGPQFIFQYYREEENGRGNFPPRFSGLQFPNYSSELNVNALELDDSALYLCASSPGTSGGKLGETQYFGPGTRLLVL.

J is TRBJ2-7 and V is TRBV27; 9 bases map to TRBD1. Germline values: CDR1 MNHEY, CDR2 SMNVEV (reference sequence). The trim removed 9 bases at V and 2 bases at J, leaving 8 bases unmatched. The CDR3 contains 14 residues. The CDR3 sequence is CASRTGGFPYEQYF. The CDR3 DNA reads as TGTGCCAGTAGAACAGGGGGCTTCCCCTACGAGCAGTACTTC.

The chain carries TRBV2 and TRBJ2-7, with 9 bases identical to TRBD2. CDR3 length: 16 amino acids. Germline V gene data show CDR1 as SNHLY and CDR2 as FYNNEI. With V trimmed by 1 base and J by 4 bases, 8 bases remained unmatched. The DNA of the CDR3 is TGTGCCAGCAGTGAAGGTAGGGCTAGCGGGGCGTACGAGCAGTACTTC. Its protein is CASSEGRASGAYEQYF.

The genes are TRBV19 and TRBJ1-3; D unresolved. Trimming cost V 0 bases and J 9 bases, with 18 bases left between them. This CDR3 contains 16 residues. Germline V gene data show CDR1 as LNHDA and CDR2 as SQIVND (reference sequence). In nucleotides, the CDR3 is TGTGCCAGTAGTATAGATCTGGCGGCCCTTTCGCCCACCATATATTTT. It is translated as CASSIDLAALSPTIYF.

This clone was seen just once. The J gene is TRBJ2-1, the V gene TRBV6-5; TRBD1 is a possible D gene (6 bases). V was cut by 4 bases and J by 7 bases, with 8 bases left in between. Germline V lookup: CDR1 MNHEY, CDR2 SVGAGI. This CDR3 is built from 12 residues. The CDR3 coding sequence is TGTGCCAGCAGTTGGGACAAAAATGAGCAGTTCTTC. Translating gives CASSWDKNEQFF.

Only one count was recorded for this clone. The genes are TRBV6-6 and TRBJ1-4; D is possibly TRBD1 (6 bases). Germline V CDR1 and CDR2: MNHNY, SVGAGI (reference sequence). The CDR3 spans 14 residues. V lost 2 bases and J lost 6, with 10 bases in between. The CDR3 region has the DNA TGTGCCAGCAGTTACGGGGACACCCATGAAAAACTGTTTTTT. Translating it yields CASSYGDTHEKLFF.

This rearrangement joins TRBV4-1 to TRBJ2-3; TRBD2 aligns across 8 bases. The germline gives CDR1 MGHRA, CDR2 YSYEKL. There are 15 residues in the CDR3. V lost 0 bases to trimming and J lost 6 bases; unmatched junction nucleotides: 5. The CDR3 spells CASSQEGAGDDTQYF. CDR3 DNA sequence: TGCGCCAGCAGCCAAGAAGGAGCGGGAGATGATACGCAGTATTTT.

This sequence joins TRBV29-1 and TRBJ2-5; TRBD2 aligns across 7 bases. The V gene's germline CDR1 is SQVTM and CDR2 ANQGSEA. The CDR3 loop spans 13 amino acids. The junction had 6 bases not matched to a gene; V was cut back by 5 bases and J by 3 bases. The CDR3 here is CSVRAGGEETQYF. DNA of the CDR3: TGCAGCGTTCGGGCTGGGGGGGAAGAGACCCAGTACTTC.

This clone has a single count. The chain recombines TRBV6-5 with TRBJ1-4, with TRBD1 matching over 7 bases. The J segment lost 7 bases and the V segment lost 0 bases, leaving 5 bases of the junction unmatched. Germline V gene lookup returns CDR1 MNHEY and CDR2 SVGAGI. The length of the CDR3 is 15 residues. CDR3 region: CASSYSTGEGEKLFF. DNA of the CDR3: TGTGCCAGCAGTTACTCTACAGGGGAAGGTGAAAAACTGTTTTTT.